These 13 T cell receptor beta chains came from one sample sequenced in a study of cytomegalovirus exposure and HLA in healthy donors. The PCR ran on 60 Vbeta and 13 Jbeta primers. Only in-frame clones appear in the TCRdb table, and some are missing; sequencing was by immunoSEQ multiplex PCR. Its table records 35,000 to 45,000 clones. The sequenced material came from PBMCs. Source of these receptors: a man between 40 and 49 years old in good health and CMV-seropositive.

Concerning this clone: The sample contains more than one DNA sequence encoding this CDR3. CDR3 nucleotide sequence: TGTGCCAGCAGCTTGCGTGAGGCTCGCGGCTACACCTTC. It translates to CASSLREARGYTF. V is TRBV7-9 and J is TRBJ1-2; no clear D gene. Germline V gene sequence: CDR1 SEHNR, CDR2 FQNEAQ (reference sequence). The CDR3 has 13 amino acids. Trimming stripped 3 bases from V and 8 bases from J, with 13 bases between.

The chain uses TRBV7-8 and TRBJ1-4; the match to TRBD1 covers 9 bases. CDR1 and CDR2 from the germline V gene are SGHVS and FQNEAQ. The CDR3 covers 15 residues. V was pared by 0 bases and J by 8 bases, with 4 bases of the junction left unmatched. CDR3 sequence reads: CASSLAGTGKEKLFF. CDR3 DNA: TGTGCCAGCAGCTTAGCTGGGACAGGGAAGGAAAAACTGTTTTTT.

The chain carries TRBV18 and TRBJ2-1; 13 bases fit TRBD2. This CDR3 contains 15 residues. Germline V gene sequence: CDR1 KGHSH, CDR2 LQKENI. J gave up 5 bases and V 5 bases, and 3 bases lay outside the gene matches. This chain's CDR3 is CASSRLAGGDNEQFF. The CDR3 coding sequence is TGTGCCAGCTCAAGACTAGCGGGAGGTGACAATGAGCAGTTCTTC.

J is TRBJ2-5 and V is TRBV18; D unresolved. The V end lost 0 bases, the J end lost 5 bases, and 7 bases lay between the germline ends. Looked up from germline, CDR1 is KGHSH and CDR2 is LQKENI. There are 13 residues in the CDR3. CDR3 sequence reads: CASSPPYSETQYF. Written as DNA, the CDR3 is TGTGCCAGCTCACCACCGTACTCCGAGACCCAGTACTTC.

The rearrangement joins TRBV11-3 to TRBJ2-5; tentatively, D is TRBD2 (5 bases). The DNA end favors TRBJ2-7, so the J call may be wrong. The CDR3 consists of 14 residues. CDR1 and CDR2 (germline): SGHNT, YENEEA. The CDR3 nucleotides read TGTGCCAGCAGCTTAGGGCGGGCCTCCTACGAGCAGTACTTC. This codes for CASSLGRASYEQYF.

The chain joins TRBV29-1 to TRBJ2-1; no clear D. CDR3 size: 12 residues. CDR1 and CDR2 from the germline V gene are SQVTM and ANQGSEA. The V and J ends lost 0 bases and 7 bases respectively, with 7 bases between them. CDR3 sequence (DNA): TGCAGCGTTGAAGAGGAACTAAATGAGCAGTTCTTC. It translates to CSVEEELNEQFF.

V gene TRBV30 combines with J gene TRBJ2-3, with 7 bases aligning to TRBD2. V shed 5 bases and J 5 bases; nucleotides not matched to a gene: 13. CDR1 GTSNPN and CDR2 SVGIG come from the germline V gene (reference sequence). This CDR3 comprises 15 residues. The CDR3 region is CAWDLDGRREDTQYF. CDR3 bases: TGTGCCTGGGACCTGGACGGGAGGAGGGAAGATACGCAGTATTTT.

The V call is TRBV7-2, the J call TRBJ2-5; D might be TRBD2 (7 bases). V lost 3 bases and J lost 5, with 13 bases in between. Germline V gene lookup returns CDR1 SGHTA and CDR2 FQGNSA. The CDR3 loop spans 14 amino acids. The CDR3 region has the DNA TGTGCCAGCAGCTTCGCAGGGAGGGGGGAGACCCAGTACTTC. This codes for CASSFAGRGETQYF.

This sequence joins TRBV30 and TRBJ2-1; the match to TRBD2 covers 11 bases. This CDR3 contains 16 residues. CDR1 GTSNPN and CDR2 SVGIG come from the germline V gene (reference sequence). V dropped 0 bases and J dropped 10; count of bases not matched to a gene: 11. In DNA form, the CDR3 reads TGTGCCTGGAGTGTACGTAGCGGGAGGGGTTGGGGCGAGCAGTTCTTC. The encoded protein is CAWSVRSGRGWGEQFF.

The chain links TRBV7-3 to TRBJ2-5; 10 bases align to TRBD2. From germline, CDR1 is SGHTA and CDR2 FQGTGA. The length of the CDR3 is 16 residues. Trimming took 5 bases from V and 5 from J; bases not matched to a gene: 11. The CDR3 DNA is TGTGCCAGCAGCACGGCCGCTAGCGGGAGTTTCGAGACCCAGTACTTC. As protein: CASSTAASGSFETQYF. The full variable domain, its missing parts supplied by reference TRBV7-3 and TRBJ2-5, is GAGVSQTPSNKVTEKGKYVELRCDPISGHTALYWYRQSLGQGPEFLIYFQGTGAADDSGLPNDRFFAVRPEGSVSTLKIQRTERGDSAVYLCASSTAASGSFETQYFGPGTRLLVL.

This chain links TRBV11-3 with TRBJ1-1, with a weak D call TRBD1 (5 bases). Trimming removed 5 bases from V and 11 bases from J, with 12 bases in between. The germline CDR1 and CDR2 sequences are SGHNT and YENEEA. The CDR3 has 11 amino acids. CDR3 sequence reads: CASSPGVGAFF. Written as DNA, the CDR3 is TGTGCCAGCAGCCCGGGGGTCGGGGCTTTCTTT.

CDR3 bases: TGTGCCAGCAGTTTGGCGGGGTTAGGGGACTACACCTTC. Translating it yields CASSLAGLGDYTF. This chain connects TRBV27 to TRBJ1-2; possible D gene TRBD1, 5 bases. The CDR3 loop spans 13 amino acids. In germline, CDR1 is MNHEY, CDR2 SMNVEV (reference sequence). V shed 3 bases and J shed 10 bases, with 15 bases lying between them.

The V call is TRBV7-2, the J call TRBJ2-5; TRBD2 matches at 7 bases. V lost 5 bases and J lost 11; bases outside the gene matches: 11. The CDR3 has 13 amino acids. Germline-derived CDR1 and CDR2 are SGHTA and FQGNSA. The CDR3 sequence: CASSARPRGEQYF. DNA of the CDR3: TGTGCCAGCAGCGCCCGGCCCCGGGGGGAGCAGTACTTC.